This is a list of T cell receptor beta chains from one sample in a study of blood T cell repertoires in COVID-19. Here immunoSEQ multiplex PCR was the method, and the copy in TCRdb shows in-frame clones only, minus some. The sample contains more than 250,000 clones, 88% of which appear only once. Sequences were obtained from peripheral blood. These receptors all come from a human donor in a cohort sampled during active COVID-19. The CDR3 runs from the conserved cysteine through the conserved F or W. Each record gives: D gene, J gene, clone size, V gene, CDR3 protein, CDR3 DNA. A D gene is named only where the DNA matches it firmly. Only some rows state a clone size, as once, few, many or a class for expanded clones.

TRBD1	TRBJ1-3	NA	TRBV3-1/TRBV3-2	CASSQRRQGQNTIYF	TGTGCCAGCAGCCAACGCCGACAGGGTCAGAACACCATATATTTT
NA	TRBJ2-7	NA	TRBV5-1	CASSLEAGDSYEQYF	TGCGCCAGCAGCTTGGAGGCAGGCGACTCCTACGAGCAGTACTTC
NA	TRBJ2-7	NA	TRBV4-1	CASSQEEESWSSYEQYF	TGCGCCAGCAGCCAAGAGGAAGAGTCTTGGAGCTCCTACGAGCAGTACTTC
TRBD2	TRBJ2-2	NA	TRBV6-1	CASSEVWSGGRTGELFF	TGTGCCAGCAGTGAAGTATGGTCGGGAGGTCGGACCGGGGAGCTGTTTTTT
NA	TRBJ1-6	NA	TRBV5-1	CASSSDIRNSPLHF	TGCGCCAGCAGCTCCGACATAAGAAATTCACCCCTCCACTTT
NA	TRBJ1-2	NA	TRBV14	CASSQEGVWSGYTF	TGTGCCAGCAGCCAAGAGGGAGTTTGGAGCGGCTACACCTTC
NA	TRBJ2-7	NA	TRBV5-4	CASSLEDFSYEQYF	TGTGCCAGCAGCTTGGAGGACTTCTCCTACGAGCAGTACTTC
NA	TRBJ1-5	NA	TRBV28	CASRPYVRLPQHF	TGTGCCAGCAGGCCGTATGTGAGATTGCCCCAGCATTTT
TRBD1	TRBJ2-7	NA	TRBV7-2	CASSPRGQATYEQYF	TGTGCCAGCAGCCCCCGGGGACAGGCCACCTACGAGCAGTACTTC
TRBD1	TRBJ1-2	NA	TRBV28	CASSGDQDRNYGYTF	TGTGCCAGCAGTGGGGACCAGGACAGGAACTATGGCTACACCTTC
TRBD1	TRBJ2-7	few	TRBV30	CACLSPQGGTYEQYF	TGTGCCTGCCTATCCCCACAGGGGGGAACCTACGAGCAGTACTTC
NA	TRBJ2-7	once	TRBV9	CASSVEAWGAYEQYF	TGTGCCAGCAGCGTAGAGGCTTGGGGAGCCTACGAGCAGTACTTC
TRBD1	TRBJ1-2	NA	TRBV19	CASSPTGVGGGYTF	TGTGCCAGTAGTCCTACAGGGGTCGGAGGTGGCTACACCTTC
NA	TRBJ1-2	NA	TRBV5-4	CASSLDENYGYTF	TGTGCCAGCAGCTTGGACGAGAACTATGGCTACACCTTC
NA	TRBJ2-4	NA	TRBV5-3	CARSLYKLDSEENIQYF	TGTGCCAGAAGCCTTTACAAGTTGGACTCCGAAGAAAACATTCAGTACTTC
TRBD1	TRBJ1-1	NA	TRBV10-3	CAIMGTGTEAFF	TGTGCCATCATGGGGACAGGGACTGAAGCTTTCTTT
NA	TRBJ1-1	once	TRBV29-1	CSVEEAVNTEAFF	TGCAGCGTTGAAGAAGCCGTGAACACTGAAGCTTTCTTT
TRBD2	TRBJ2-3	NA	TRBV3-1/TRBV3-2	CASSQDGRLAGGSDTQYF	TGTGCCAGCAGCCAAGATGGGCGACTAGCGGGGGGGTCAGATACGCAGTATTTT
NA	TRBJ1-5	NA	TRBV4-3	CASSHSTGLGNQPQHF	TGCGCCAGCAGCCACTCCACAGGGCTTGGCAATCAGCCCCAGCATTTT
NA	TRBJ1-1	NA	TRBV4-2	CASSQDPSGLINTEAFF	TGTGCCAGCAGCCAAGATCCTTCGGGACTGATCAACACTGAAGCTTTCTTT
NA	TRBJ1-4	NA	TRBV6-5	CASSYSKSAVEKLFF	TGTGCCAGCAGTTACTCGAAATCTGCGGTGGAAAAACTGTTTTTT
NA	TRBJ2-7	NA	TRBV10-3	CAISEVGQGACYF	NA
NA	TRBJ1-5	NA	TRBV7-8	CASSLSREVKVQPQHF	TGTGCCAGCAGCTTATCCCGCGAGGTTAAGGTCCAGCCCCAGCATTTT
TRBD1	TRBJ2-5	NA	TRBV4-3	CASSQEDRGHQETQYF	TGCGCCAGCAGCCAAGAGGACAGGGGGCACCAAGAGACCCAGTACTTC
TRBD1	TRBJ1-3	NA	TRBV13	CASSLSWTGFRGNTIYF	TGTGCCAGCAGCTTATCCTGGACAGGGTTTAGGGGAAACACCATATATTTT
TRBD2	TRBJ2-3	NA	TRBV27	CASSLSSGGALGTQYF	TGTGCCAGCAGTTTATCCAGCGGGGGGGCTTTGGGTACGCAGTATTTT
TRBD1	TRBJ1-2	NA	TRBV4-1	CASSQAYRGAGHGYTF	TGCGCCAGCAGCCAGGCTTACAGGGGGGCAGGTCATGGCTACACCTTC
NA	TRBJ2-7	NA	TRBV12-3/TRBV12-4	CASSQGQPYEQYF	TGTGCCAGCAGTCAGGGGCAACCCTACGAGCAGTACTTC
TRBD1	TRBJ2-7	NA	TRBV18	CASSPETGSYEQYF	TGTGCCAGCTCACCAGAGACAGGGTCCTACGAGCAGTACTTC
NA	TRBJ2-2	few	TRBV3-1/TRBV3-2	CASEGRGNTGELFF	TGTGCCAGTGAAGGTAGGGGGAACACCGGGGAGCTGTTTTTT
TRBD2	TRBJ2-7	NA	TRBV10-2	CASSEVLAGKGTYEQYF	TGCGCCAGCAGTGAGGTACTAGCGGGAAAGGGGACCTACGAGCAGTACTTC
TRBD2	TRBJ2-5	NA	TRBV25-1	CASSEYGGGASETQYF	TGTGCCAGCAGTGAATACGGCGGGGGGGCCTCGGAGACCCAGTACTTC
TRBD2	TRBJ2-7	NA	TRBV7-8	CASSLTSVPDREQYF	TGTGCCAGCAGCTTGACTAGCGTCCCCGACCGCGAGCAGTACTTC
NA	TRBJ1-2	NA	TRBV10-3	CAITNPGTGNYGYTF	TGTGCCATCACGAACCCAGGAACAGGCAACTATGGCTACACCTTC
NA	TRBJ1-2	NA	TRBV7-6	CASSQDRNYGYTF	TGTGCCAGCAGCCAAGACAGGAACTATGGCTACACCTTC
NA	TRBJ2-7	NA	TRBV13	CASSFNYEQYF	TGTGCCAGCAGCTTCAATTACGAGCAGTACTTC
TRBD2	TRBJ2-3	once	TRBV7-2	CASSSLGLASTDTQYF	TGTGCCAGCAGCTCCTTGGGACTAGCGAGCACAGATACGCAGTATTTT
NA	TRBJ2-7	NA	TRBV6-2/TRBV6-3	CASSLFYYEQYF	TGTGCCAGCAGTTTGTTCTATTACGAGCAGTACTTC
NA	TRBJ1-2	NA	TRBV24-1	CATSDYRVNYGYTF	TGTGCCACCAGTGACTACAGGGTCAACTATGGCTACACCTTC
NA	TRBJ1-1	NA	TRBV30	CAEGQMNTEAFF	TGCGCGGAGGGGCAGATGAACACTGAAGCTTTCTTT
TRBD1	TRBJ1-6	NA	TRBV3-1/TRBV3-2	CASSPITGTGESPLHF	TGTGCCAGCAGCCCAATAACCGGGACAGGGGAATCACCCCTCCACTTT
TRBD1	TRBJ2-7	NA	TRBV6-5	CASSYSTGGSYEQYF	TGTGCCAGCAGTTACTCGACAGGGGGCTCCTACGAGCAGTACTTC
NA	TRBJ1-5	NA	TRBV3-1/TRBV3-2	CASSNGDQPQHF	TGTGCCAGCAGCAACGGGGATCAGCCCCAGCATTTT
TRBD1	TRBJ1-1	NA	TRBV19	CASRTGGRTEAFF	TGTGCCAGTAGAACAGGGGGCCGGACTGAAGCTTTCTTT
TRBD2	TRBJ2-3	NA	TRBV4-1	CASSQGPRGGTDTQYF	TGCGCCAGCAGCCAAGGCCCGCGGGGGGGCACAGATACGCAGTATTTT
NA	TRBJ2-1	few	TRBV28	CASTPRGGYNEQFF	TGTGCCAGCACCCCGAGGGGGGGGTACAATGAGCAGTTCTTC
NA	TRBJ2-5	NA	TRBV5-1	CASREPGGLRYF	TGCGCCAGCAGGGAGCCGGGGGGCTTAAGGTACTTC
NA	TRBJ2-7	NA	TRBV28	CASSSRLYEQYF	TGTGCCAGCAGTTCGAGGTTATACGAGCAGTACTTC
NA	TRBJ2-7	NA	TRBV5-6	CASSYGGEHYEQYF	TGTGCCAGCAGCTACGGCGGGGAGCACTACGAGCAGTACTTC
TRBD1	TRBJ2-1	NA	TRBV24-1	CATSGLRDRGNEQFF	TGTGCCACCAGTGGCCTTCGGGACAGGGGGAATGAGCAGTTCTTC
NA	TRBJ1-2	NA	TRBV4-2	CASSQGGRAKNYGYTF	TGTGCCAGCAGCCAAGGAGGGCGGGCTAAAAACTATGGCTACACCTTC